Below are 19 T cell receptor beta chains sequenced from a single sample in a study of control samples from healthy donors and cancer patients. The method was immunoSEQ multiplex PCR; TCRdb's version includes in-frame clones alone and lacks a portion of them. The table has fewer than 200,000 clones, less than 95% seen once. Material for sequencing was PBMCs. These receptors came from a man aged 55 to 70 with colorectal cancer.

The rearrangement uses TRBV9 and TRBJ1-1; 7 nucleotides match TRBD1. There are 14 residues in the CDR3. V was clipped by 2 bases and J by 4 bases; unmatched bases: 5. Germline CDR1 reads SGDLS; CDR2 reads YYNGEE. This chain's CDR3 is CASSVRGGLTEAFF. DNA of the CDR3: TGTGCCAGCAGCGTGCGAGGGGGCCTCACTGAAGCTTTCTTT.

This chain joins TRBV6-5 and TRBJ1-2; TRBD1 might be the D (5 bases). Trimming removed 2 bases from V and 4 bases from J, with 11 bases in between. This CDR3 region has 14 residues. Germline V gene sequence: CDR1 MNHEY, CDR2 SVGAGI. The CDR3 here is CASSYGGSGYGYTF. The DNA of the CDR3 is TGTGCCAGCAGTTACGGGGGGAGTGGCTATGGCTACACCTTC.

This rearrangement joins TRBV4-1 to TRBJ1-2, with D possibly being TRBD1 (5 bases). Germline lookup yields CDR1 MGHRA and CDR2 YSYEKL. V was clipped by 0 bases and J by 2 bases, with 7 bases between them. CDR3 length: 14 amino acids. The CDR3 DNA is TGCGCCAGCAGCCAAGAAAAGGGGAACTATGGCTACACCTTC. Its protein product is CASSQEKGNYGYTF.

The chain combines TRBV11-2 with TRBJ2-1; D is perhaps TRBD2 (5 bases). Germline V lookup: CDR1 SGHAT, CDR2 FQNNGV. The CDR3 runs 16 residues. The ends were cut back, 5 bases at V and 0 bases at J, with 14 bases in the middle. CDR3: CASSPRAESSYNEQFF. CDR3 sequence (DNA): TGTGCCAGCAGCCCGAGGGCGGAGAGCTCCTACAATGAGCAGTTCTTC.

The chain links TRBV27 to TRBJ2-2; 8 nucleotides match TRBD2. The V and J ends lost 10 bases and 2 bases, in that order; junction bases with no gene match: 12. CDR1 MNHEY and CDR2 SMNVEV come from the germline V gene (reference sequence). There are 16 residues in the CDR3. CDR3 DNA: TGTGCCACCGCACCCTTAGCGGGGACTAACACCGGGGAGCTGTTTTTT. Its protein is CATAPLAGTNTGELFF.

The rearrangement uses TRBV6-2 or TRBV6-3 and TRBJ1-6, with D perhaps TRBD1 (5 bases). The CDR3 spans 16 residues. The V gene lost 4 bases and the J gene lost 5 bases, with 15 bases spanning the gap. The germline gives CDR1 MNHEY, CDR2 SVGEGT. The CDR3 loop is CASSSVDTKDNSPLHF. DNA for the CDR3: TGTGCCAGCAGTTCCGTGGACACAAAAGATAATTCACCCCTCCACTTT.

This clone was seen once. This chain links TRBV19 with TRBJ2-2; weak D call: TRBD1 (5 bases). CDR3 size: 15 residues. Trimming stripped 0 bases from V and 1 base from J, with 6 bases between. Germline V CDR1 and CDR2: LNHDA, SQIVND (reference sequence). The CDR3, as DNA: TGTGCCAGTAGTATAGAAGGGGTGAACACCGGGGAGCTGTTTTTT. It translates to CASSIEGVNTGELFF.

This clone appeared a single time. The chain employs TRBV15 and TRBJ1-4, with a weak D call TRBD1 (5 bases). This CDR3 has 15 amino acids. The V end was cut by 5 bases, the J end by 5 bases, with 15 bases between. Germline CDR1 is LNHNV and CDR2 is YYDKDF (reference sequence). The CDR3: CATSLGGSLNEKLFF. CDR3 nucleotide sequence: TGTGCCACCAGCTTGGGGGGATCACTCAATGAAAAACTGTTTTTT.

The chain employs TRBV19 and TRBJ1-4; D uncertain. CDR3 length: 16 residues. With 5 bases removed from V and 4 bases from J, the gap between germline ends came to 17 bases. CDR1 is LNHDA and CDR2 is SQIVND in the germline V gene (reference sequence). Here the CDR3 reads CASSLLSSGSNEKLFF. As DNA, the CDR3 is TGTGCCAGTAGTCTCCTGAGCTCCGGGAGTAATGAAAAACTGTTTTTT.

The CDR3: CASRGSSTDTQYF. The CDR3 DNA sequence: TGTGCCAGTAGGGGGAGTAGCACAGATACGCAGTATTTT. The chain combines TRBV19 with TRBJ2-3; D is perhaps TRBD2 (5 bases). V was clipped by 6 bases and J by 0 bases, with 7 bases between them. CDR1 is LNHDA and CDR2 is SQIVND in the germline V gene (reference sequence). This CDR3 is 13 amino acids long.

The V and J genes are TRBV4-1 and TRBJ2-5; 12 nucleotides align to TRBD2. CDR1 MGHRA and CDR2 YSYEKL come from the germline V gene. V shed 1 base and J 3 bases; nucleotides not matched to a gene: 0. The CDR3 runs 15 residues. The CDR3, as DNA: TGCGCCAGCAGCCAAGGACTAGCGGGGGAAGAGACCCAGTACTTC. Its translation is CASSQGLAGEETQYF.

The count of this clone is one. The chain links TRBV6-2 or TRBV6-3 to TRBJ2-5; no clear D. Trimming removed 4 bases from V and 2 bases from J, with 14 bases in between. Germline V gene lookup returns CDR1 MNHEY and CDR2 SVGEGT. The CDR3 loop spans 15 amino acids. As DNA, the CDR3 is TGTGCCAGCAGTTTGGGCGACGTGGGGCAAGAGACCCAGTACTTC. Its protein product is CASSLGDVGQETQYF.

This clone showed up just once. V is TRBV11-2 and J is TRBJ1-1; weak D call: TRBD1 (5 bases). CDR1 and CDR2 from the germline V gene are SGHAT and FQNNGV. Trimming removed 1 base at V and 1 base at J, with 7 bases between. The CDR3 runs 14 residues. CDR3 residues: CASSLVGTNTEAFF. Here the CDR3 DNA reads TGTGCCAGCAGCTTAGTCGGGACGAACACTGAAGCTTTCTTT. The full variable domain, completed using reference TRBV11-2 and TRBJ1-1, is EAGVAQSPRYKIIEKRQSVAFWCNPISGHATLYWYQQILGQGPKLLIQFQNNGVVDDSQLPKDRFSAERLKGVDSTLKIQPAKLEDSAVYLCASSLVGTNTEAFFGQGTRLTVV.

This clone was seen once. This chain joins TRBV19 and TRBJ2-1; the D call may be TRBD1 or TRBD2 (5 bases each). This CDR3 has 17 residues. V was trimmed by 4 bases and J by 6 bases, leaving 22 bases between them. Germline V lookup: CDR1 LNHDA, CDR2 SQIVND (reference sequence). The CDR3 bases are TGTGCCAGTAGTAGCGGCGAGAGAGCGGTGGGGCGCAATGAGCAGTTCTTC. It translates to CASSSGERAVGRNEQFF. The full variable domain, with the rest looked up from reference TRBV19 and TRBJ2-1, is DGGITQSPKYLFRKEGQNVTLSCEQNLNHDAMYWYRQDPGQGLRLIYYSQIVNDFQKGDIAEGYSVSREKKESFPLTVTSAQKNPTAFYLCASSSGERAVGRNEQFFGPGTRLTVL.

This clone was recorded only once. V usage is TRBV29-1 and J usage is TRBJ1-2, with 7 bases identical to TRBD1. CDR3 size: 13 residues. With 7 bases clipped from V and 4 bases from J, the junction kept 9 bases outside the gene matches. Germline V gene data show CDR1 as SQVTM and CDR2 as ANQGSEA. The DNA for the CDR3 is TGCAGCGACCGAAGACAGGGCCCCTATGGCTACACCTTC. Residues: CSDRRQGPYGYTF.

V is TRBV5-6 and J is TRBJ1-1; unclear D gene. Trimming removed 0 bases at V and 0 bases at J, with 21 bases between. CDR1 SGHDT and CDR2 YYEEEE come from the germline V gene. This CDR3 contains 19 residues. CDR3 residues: CASSLDIVPRARMNTEAFF. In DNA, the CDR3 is TGTGCCAGCAGCTTGGACATCGTTCCCCGTGCTCGGATGAACACTGAAGCTTTCTTT. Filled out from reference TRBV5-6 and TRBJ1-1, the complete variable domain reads DAGVTQSPTHLIKTRGQQVTLRCSPKSGHDTVSWYQQALGQGPQFIFQYYEEEERQRGNFPDRFSGHQFPNYSSELNVNALLLGDSALYLCASSLDIVPRARMNTEAFFGQGTRLTVV.

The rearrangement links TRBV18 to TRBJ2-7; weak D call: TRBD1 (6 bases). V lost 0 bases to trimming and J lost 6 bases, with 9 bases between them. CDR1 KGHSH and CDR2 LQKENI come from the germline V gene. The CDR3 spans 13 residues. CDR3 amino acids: CASSPPSRGEQYF. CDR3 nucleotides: TGTGCCAGCTCACCACCGTCCAGGGGCGAGCAGTACTTC. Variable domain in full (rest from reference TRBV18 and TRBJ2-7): NAGVMQNPRHLVRRRGQEARLRCSPMKGHSHVYWYRQLPEEGLKFMVYLQKENIIDESGMPKERFSAEFPKEGPSILRIQQVVRGDSAAYFCASSPPSRGEQYFGPGTRLTVT.

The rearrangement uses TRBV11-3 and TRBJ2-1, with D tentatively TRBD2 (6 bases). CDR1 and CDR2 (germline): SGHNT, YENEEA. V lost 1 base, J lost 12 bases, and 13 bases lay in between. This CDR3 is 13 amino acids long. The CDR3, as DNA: TGTGCCAGCAGCTTAGGCCCCCTCGGGGGGCAGTTCTTC. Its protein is CASSLGPLGGQFF.

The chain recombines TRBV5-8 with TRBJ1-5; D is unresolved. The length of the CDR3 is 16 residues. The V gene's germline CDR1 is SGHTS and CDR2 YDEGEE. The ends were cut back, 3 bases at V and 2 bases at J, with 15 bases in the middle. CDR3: CASSSSSGWGNQPQHF. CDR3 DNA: TGTGCCAGCAGCTCCAGTTCCGGATGGGGCAATCAGCCCCAGCATTTT.